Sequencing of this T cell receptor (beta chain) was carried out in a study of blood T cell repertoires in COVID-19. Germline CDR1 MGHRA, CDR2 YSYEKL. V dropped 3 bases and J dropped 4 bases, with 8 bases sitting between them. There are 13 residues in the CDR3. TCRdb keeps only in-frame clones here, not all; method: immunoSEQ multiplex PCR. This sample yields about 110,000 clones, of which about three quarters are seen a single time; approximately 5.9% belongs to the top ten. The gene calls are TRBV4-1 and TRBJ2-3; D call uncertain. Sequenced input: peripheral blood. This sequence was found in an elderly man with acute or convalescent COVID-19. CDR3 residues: CASSQTSADTQYF. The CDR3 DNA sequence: TGCGCCAGCAGCCAGACAAGTGCAGATACGCAGTATTTT.